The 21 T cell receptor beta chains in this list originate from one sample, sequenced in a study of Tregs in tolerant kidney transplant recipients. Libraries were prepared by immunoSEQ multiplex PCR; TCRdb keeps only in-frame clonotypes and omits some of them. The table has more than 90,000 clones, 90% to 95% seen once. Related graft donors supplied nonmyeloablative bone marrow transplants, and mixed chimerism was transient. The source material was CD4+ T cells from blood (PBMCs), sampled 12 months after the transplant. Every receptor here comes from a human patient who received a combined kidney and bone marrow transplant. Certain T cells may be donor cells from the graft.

The CDR3 is CASSAQGSGEQFF. The CDR3 bases are TGTGCCAGCAGCGCCCAAGGTTCCGGGGAGCAGTTCTTC. V is TRBV7-3 and J is TRBJ2-1; D gene ambiguous. Germline V CDR1 and CDR2: SGHTA, FQGTGA. Trimming left V 5 bases short and J 10 bases short, with 15 bases between. This CDR3 has 13 amino acids. Combining the CDR3 with reference TRBV7-3 and TRBJ2-1 gives the whole variable domain GAGVSQTPSNKVTEKGKYVELRCDPISGHTALYWYRQSLGQGPEFLIYFQGTGAADDSGLPNDRFFAVRPEGSVSTLKIQRTERGDSAVYLCASSAQGSGEQFFGPGTRLTVL.

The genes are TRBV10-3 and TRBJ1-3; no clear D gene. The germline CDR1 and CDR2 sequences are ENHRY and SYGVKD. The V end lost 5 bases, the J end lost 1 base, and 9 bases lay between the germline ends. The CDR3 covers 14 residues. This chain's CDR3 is CAISLGGSGNTIYF. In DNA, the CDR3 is TGTGCCATCAGTCTGGGAGGGTCTGGAAACACCATATATTTT.

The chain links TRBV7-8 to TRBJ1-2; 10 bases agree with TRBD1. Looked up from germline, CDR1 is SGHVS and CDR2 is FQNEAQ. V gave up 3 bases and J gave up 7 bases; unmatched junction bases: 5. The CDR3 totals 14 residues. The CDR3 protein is CASSFPGTGAGYTF. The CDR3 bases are TGTGCCAGCAGCTTTCCCGGGACAGGGGCTGGCTACACCTTC.

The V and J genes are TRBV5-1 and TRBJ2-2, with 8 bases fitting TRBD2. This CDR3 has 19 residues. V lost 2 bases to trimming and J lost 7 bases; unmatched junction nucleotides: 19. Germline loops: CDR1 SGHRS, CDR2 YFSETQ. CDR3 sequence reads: CASSFLPKFSGRSVGELFF. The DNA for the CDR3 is TGCGCCAGCAGCTTTTTGCCTAAGTTCAGCGGGAGATCTGTCGGGGAGCTGTTTTTT.

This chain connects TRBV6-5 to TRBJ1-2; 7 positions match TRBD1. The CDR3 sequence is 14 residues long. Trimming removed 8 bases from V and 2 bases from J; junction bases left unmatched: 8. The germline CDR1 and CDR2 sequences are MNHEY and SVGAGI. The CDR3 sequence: CASRRGQSNYGYTF. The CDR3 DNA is TGTGCCAGCCGACGGGGACAGTCAAACTATGGCTACACCTTC.

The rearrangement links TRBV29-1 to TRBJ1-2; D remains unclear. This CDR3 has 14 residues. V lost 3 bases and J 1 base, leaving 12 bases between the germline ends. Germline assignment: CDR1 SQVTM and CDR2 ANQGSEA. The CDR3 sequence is CSVDRGLGNYGYTF. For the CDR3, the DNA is TGCAGCGTTGACCGAGGACTTGGTAACTATGGCTACACCTTC.

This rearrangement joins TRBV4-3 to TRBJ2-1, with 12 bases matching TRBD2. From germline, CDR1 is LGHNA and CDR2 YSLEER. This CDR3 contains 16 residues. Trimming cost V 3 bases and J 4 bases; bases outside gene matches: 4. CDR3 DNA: TGCGCCAGCAGCCAGACTAGCGGGGGTGTATACAATGAGCAGTTCTTC. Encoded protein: CASSQTSGGVYNEQFF.

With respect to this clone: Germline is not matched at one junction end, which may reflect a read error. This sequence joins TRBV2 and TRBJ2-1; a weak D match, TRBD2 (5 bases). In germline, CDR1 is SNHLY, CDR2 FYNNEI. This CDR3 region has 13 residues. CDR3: CASSEGLYNEQFF. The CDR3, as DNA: TGTGCCAGCAGCGAAGGACTGTACAATGAGCAGTTCTTC.

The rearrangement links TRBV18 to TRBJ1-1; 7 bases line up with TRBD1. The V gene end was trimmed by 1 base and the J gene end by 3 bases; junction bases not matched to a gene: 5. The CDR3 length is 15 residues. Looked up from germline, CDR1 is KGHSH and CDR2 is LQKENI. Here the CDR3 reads CASSPQGAFDTEAFF. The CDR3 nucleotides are TGTGCCAGCTCACCACAGGGGGCGTTTGACACTGAAGCTTTCTTT.

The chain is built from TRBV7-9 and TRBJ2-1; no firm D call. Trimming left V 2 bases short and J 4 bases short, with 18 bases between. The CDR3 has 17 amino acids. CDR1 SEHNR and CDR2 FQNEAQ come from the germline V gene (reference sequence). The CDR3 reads CASSLRSAATSYNEQFF. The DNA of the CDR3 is TGTGCCAGCAGCTTAAGGTCGGCGGCGACTTCTTACAATGAGCAGTTCTTC.

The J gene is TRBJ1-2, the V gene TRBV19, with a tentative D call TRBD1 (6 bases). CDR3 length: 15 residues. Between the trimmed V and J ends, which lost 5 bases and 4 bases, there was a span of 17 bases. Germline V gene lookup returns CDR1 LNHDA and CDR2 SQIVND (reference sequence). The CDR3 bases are TGTGCCAGTAGTCTCAACCGGGACACCCTCTATGGCTACACCTTC. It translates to CASSLNRDTLYGYTF.

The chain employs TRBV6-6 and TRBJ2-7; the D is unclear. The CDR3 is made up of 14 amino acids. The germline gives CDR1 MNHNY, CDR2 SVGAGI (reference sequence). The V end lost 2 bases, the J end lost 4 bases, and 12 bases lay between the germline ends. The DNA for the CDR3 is TGTGCCAGCAGTTACACCCTACAGCTGTACGAGCAGTACTTC. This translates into CASSYTLQLYEQYF.

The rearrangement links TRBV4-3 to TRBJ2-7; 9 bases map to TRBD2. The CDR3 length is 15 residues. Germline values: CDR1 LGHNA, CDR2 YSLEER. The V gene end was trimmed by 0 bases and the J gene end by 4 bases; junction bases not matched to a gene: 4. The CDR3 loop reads CASSQDMSGRYEQYF. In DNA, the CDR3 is TGCGCCAGCAGCCAAGATATGAGCGGGAGGTACGAGCAGTACTTC.

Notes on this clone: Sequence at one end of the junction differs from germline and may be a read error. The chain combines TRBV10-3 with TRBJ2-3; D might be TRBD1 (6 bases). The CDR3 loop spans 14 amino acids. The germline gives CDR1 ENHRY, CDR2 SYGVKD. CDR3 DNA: TGTGCCATCACCGCGGACAGCCCCACAAATACGCAGTATTTT. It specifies CAITADSPTNTQYF.

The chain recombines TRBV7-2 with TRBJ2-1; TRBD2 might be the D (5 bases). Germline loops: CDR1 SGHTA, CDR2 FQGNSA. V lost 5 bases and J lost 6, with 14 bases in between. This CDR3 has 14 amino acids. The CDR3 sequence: CASSRSGLFNEQFF. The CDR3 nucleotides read TGTGCCAGCAGCCGATCAGGACTTTTCAATGAGCAGTTCTTC.

In DNA, the CDR3 is TGTGCCATCCGACTAGCGGGGGACACCGGGGAGCTGTTTTTT. Translation: CAIRLAGDTGELFF. V usage is TRBV10-3 and J usage is TRBJ2-2; 12 bases line up with TRBD2. This CDR3 is 14 amino acids long. The germline CDR1 and CDR2 sequences are ENHRY and SYGVKD. With V trimmed by 8 bases and J by 3 bases, 1 base remained unmatched.

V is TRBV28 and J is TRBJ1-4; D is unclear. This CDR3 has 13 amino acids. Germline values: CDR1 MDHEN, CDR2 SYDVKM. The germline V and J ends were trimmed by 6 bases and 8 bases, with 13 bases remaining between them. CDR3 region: CASRQSHGEKLFF. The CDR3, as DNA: TGTGCCAGCAGACAGTCCCATGGGGAAAAACTGTTTTTT.

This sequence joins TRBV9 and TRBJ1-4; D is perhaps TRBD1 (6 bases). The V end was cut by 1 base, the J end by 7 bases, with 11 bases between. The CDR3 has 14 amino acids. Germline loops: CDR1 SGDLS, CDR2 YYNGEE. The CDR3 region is CASSVPGEGEKLFF. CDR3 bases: TGTGCCAGCAGCGTACCAGGGGAAGGTGAAAAACTGTTTTTT.

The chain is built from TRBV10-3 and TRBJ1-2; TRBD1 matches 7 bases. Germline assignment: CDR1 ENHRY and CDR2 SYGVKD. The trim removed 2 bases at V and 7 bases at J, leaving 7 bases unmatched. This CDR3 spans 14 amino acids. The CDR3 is CAISEQGVRGGYTF. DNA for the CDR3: TGTGCCATCAGTGAGCAGGGGGTCAGAGGTGGCTACACCTTC.

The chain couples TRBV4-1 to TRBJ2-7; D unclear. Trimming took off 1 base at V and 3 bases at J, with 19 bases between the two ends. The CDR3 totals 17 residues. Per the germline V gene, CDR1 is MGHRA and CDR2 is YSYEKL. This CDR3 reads CASSQVTRVADFYEQYF. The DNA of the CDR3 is TGCGCCAGCAGCCAAGTTACTCGAGTAGCTGACTTCTACGAGCAGTACTTC.

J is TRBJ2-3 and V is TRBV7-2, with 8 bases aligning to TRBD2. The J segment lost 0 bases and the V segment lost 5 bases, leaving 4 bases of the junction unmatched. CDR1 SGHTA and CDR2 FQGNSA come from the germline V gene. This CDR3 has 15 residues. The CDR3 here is CASSRGGGSTDTQYF. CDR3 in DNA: TGTGCCAGCAGCCGGGGGGGTGGAAGCACAGATACGCAGTATTTT.